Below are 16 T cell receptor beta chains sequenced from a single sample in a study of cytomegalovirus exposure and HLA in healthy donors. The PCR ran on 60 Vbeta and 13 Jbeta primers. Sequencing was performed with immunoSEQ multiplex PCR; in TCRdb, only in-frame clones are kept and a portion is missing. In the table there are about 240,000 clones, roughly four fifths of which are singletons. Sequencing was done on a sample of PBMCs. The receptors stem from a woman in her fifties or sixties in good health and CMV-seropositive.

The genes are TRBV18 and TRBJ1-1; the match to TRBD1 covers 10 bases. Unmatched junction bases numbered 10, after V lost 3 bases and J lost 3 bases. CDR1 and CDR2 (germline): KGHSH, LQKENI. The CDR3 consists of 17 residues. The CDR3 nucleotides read TGTGCCAGCTCACCGAATCCGGGACAGGGGTACGACACTGAAGCTTTCTTT. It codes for CASSPNPGQGYDTEAFF.

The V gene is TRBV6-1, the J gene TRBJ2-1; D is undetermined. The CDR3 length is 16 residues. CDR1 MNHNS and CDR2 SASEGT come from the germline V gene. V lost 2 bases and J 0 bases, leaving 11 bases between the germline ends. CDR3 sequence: CASSEFPSSSYNEQFF. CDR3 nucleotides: TGTGCCAGCAGTGAATTCCCTTCGAGCTCCTACAATGAGCAGTTCTTC.

Here the CDR3 reads CATSPRDKVFAEAFF. CDR3 sequence (DNA): TGTGCCACCAGCCCTCGGGACAAGGTTTTCGCTGAAGCTTTCTTT. This chain links TRBV15 with TRBJ1-1, with a tentative D call TRBD1 (6 bases). V was clipped by 5 bases and J by 6 bases, with 19 bases between them. This CDR3 is 15 amino acids long. Germline loops: CDR1 LNHNV, CDR2 YYDKDF (reference sequence).

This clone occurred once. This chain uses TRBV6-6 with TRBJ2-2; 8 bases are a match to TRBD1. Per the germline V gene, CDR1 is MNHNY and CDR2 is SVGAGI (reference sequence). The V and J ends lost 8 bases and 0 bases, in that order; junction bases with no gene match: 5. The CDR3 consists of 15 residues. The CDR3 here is CASGLGQANTGELFF. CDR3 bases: TGTGCCAGCGGACTGGGACAGGCGAACACCGGGGAGCTGTTTTTT.

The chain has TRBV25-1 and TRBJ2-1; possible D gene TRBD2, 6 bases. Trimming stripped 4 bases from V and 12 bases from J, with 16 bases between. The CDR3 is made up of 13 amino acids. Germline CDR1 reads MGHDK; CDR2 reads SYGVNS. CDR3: CASSVNPGAGQFF. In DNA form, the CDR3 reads TGTGCCAGCAGTGTAAACCCGGGAGCCGGGCAGTTCTTC.

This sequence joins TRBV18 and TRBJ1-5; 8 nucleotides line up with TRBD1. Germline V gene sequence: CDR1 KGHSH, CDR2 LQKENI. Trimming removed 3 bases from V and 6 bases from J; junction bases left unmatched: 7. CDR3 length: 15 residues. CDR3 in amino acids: CASSPYQGAPQPQHF. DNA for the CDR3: TGTGCCAGCTCACCGTATCAGGGGGCACCTCAGCCCCAGCATTTT.

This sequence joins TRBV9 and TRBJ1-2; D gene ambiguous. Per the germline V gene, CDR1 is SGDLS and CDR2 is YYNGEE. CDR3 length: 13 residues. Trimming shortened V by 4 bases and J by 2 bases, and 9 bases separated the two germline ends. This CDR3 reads CASSSEQNYGYTF. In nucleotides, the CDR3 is TGTGCCAGCAGCTCAGAACAGAACTATGGCTACACCTTC.

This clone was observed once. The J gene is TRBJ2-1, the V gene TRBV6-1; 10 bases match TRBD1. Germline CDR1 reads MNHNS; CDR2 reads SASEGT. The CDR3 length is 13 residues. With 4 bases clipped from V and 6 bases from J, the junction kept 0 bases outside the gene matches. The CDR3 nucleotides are TGTGCCAGCAGTGGGGACAGGGGCAATGAGCAGTTCTTC. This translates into CASSGDRGNEQFF.

The CDR3 DNA follows: TGTGCCAGCAGCCTCAGAGGCAGTTCCCTTGGAGACAATGAGCAGTTCTTC. It translates to CASSLRGSSLGDNEQFF. The chain carries TRBV7-3 and TRBJ2-1; D is ambiguous. This CDR3 spans 17 amino acids. The V gene lost 5 bases and the J gene lost 5 bases, with 22 bases spanning the gap. The germline gives CDR1 SGHTA, CDR2 FQGTGA.

The CDR3 sequence: CASSFSSGRAYNEQFF. CDR3 DNA: TGTGCCAGCAGCTTCTCTAGCGGGAGGGCCTACAATGAGCAGTTCTTC. The chain employs TRBV7-2 and TRBJ2-1; 12 positions agree with TRBD2. In germline, CDR1 is SGHTA, CDR2 FQGNSA. This CDR3 region has 16 residues. With 3 bases clipped from V and 2 bases from J, the junction kept 2 bases outside the gene matches.

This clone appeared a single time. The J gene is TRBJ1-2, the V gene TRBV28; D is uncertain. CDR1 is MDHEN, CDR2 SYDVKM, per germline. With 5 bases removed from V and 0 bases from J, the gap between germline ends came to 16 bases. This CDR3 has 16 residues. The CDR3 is CASSPSRIKANYGYTF. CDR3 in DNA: TGTGCCAGCAGTCCCTCGAGGATCAAGGCTAACTATGGCTACACCTTC.

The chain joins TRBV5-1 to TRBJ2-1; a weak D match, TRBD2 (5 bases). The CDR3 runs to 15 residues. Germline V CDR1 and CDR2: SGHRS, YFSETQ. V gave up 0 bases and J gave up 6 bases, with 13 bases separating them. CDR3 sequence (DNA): TGCGCCAGCAGCTTGGAAGCGGTACCATCCAATGAGCAGTTCTTC. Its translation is CASSLEAVPSNEQFF.

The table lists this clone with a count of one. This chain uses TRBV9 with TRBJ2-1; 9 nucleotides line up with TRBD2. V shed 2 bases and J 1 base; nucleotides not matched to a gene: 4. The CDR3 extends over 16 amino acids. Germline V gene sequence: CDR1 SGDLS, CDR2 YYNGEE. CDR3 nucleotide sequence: TGTGCCAGCAGCGTCACTAGCGGGTTTTCCTACAATGAGCAGTTCTTC. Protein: CASSVTSGFSYNEQFF.

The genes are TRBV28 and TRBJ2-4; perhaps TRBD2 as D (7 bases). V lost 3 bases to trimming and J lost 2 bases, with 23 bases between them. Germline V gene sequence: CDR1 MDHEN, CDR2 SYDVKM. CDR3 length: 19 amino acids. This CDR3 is CASSFWGTREGGTKNIQYF. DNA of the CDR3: TGTGCCAGCAGTTTTTGGGGGACACGAGAGGGAGGGACCAAAAACATTCAGTACTTC.

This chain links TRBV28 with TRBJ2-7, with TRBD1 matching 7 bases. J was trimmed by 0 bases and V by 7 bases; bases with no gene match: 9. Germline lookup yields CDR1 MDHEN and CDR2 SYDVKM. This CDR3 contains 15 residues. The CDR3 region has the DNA TGTGCCAGCACCCTACTGACAGGGAGCTCCTACGAGCAGTACTTC. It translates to CASTLLTGSSYEQYF.

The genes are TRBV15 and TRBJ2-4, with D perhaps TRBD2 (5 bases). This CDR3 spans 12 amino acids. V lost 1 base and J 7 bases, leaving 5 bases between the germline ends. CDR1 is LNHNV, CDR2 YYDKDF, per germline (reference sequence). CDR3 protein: CATSRGGNIQYF. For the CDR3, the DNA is TGTGCCACCAGCAGAGGCGGGAACATTCAGTACTTC. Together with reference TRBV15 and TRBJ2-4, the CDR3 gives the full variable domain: DAMVIQNPRYQVTQFGKPVTLSCSQTLNHNVMYWYQQKSSQAPKLLFHYYDKDFNNEADTPDNFQSRRPNTSFCFLDIRSPGLGDTAMYLCATSRGGNIQYFGAGTRLSVL.